This T cell receptor (beta chain) was identified in a study of control samples from healthy donors and cancer patients (dated by TCRdb to about 2020). As for this clone: Its cognate antigen has yet to be identified. No base quality values were provided; no much bigger clone lies one nucleotide off.

Receptor libraries were prepared by the immunoSEQ multiplex PCR assay. TCRdb took this table from immuneACCESS and kept in-frame rearrangements with V and J called. Such tables lack part of the clones; where checked against another copy, unresolved V genes explain under half of the gap, and the rest is unexplained. Across this sample there are roughly 170,000 clones, with about 94% seen only once. Of the sample, 4.1% is held by the ten largest clones. The germline V gene (reference sequence) supplies CDR1 MNHNY and CDR2 SVGAGI. V sheds 5 bases and J sheds 8 bases, leaving 15 bases between their ends. CDR3 length: 14 amino acids, cysteine to phenylalanine. Only CDR3 DNA is held: 42 bases, read in frame from base 1.

Sequencing was performed on blood. The chain links TRBV6-6 with TRBJ1-4; the D gene assignment is ambiguous. This TCR was sampled from a woman between 55 and 75 years old in good health. The DNA reads TGTGCCAGCAGTCAGATCCAGCAAGAGGAAAAACTGTTTTTT. It codes for CASSQIQQEEKLFF.